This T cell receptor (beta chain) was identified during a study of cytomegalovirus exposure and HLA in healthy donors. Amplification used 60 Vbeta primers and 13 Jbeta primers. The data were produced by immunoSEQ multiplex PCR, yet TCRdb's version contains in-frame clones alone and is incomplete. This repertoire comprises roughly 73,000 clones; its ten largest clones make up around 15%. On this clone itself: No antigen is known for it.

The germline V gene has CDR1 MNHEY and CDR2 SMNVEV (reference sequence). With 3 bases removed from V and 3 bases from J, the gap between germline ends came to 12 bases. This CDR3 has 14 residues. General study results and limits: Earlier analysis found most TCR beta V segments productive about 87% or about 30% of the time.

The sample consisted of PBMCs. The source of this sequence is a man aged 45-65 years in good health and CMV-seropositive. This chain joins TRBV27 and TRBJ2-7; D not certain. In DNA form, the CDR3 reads TGTGCCAGCAGTTTCAGGAGATGGGGCTACGAGCAGTACGTC. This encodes CASSFRRWGYEQYV.